This entry describes one T cell receptor (beta chain). The antigen remains undetermined. Germline V gives CDR1 LNHNV, CDR2 YYDKDF (reference sequence). After removal of 5 bases from V and 3 bases from J, the junction contained 16 bases not matched to a gene. This CDR3 comprises 17 residues. The data were obtained in a study of post-analysis software for immune sequencing data. Each TCR beta cDNA library carried unique molecular identifiers. Each batch of roughly 1 to 10 million T cells produced 400,000 to 650,000 cDNA molecules. TCRdb re-derived calls from the PCR reads in MiXCR, one entry per CDR3 protein. The sample lists about 810,000 distinct CDR3 sequences, roughly 50% occurring once. Notes on the study in general: Five TRBV segments, TRBV5-6, TRBV5-1 and TRBV20-1 among them, were found more frequent in patients than controls. Samples prepared in the same batch strongly co-clustered by F measure. Normalized Chao1 diversity was significantly reduced in patients versus controls.

The source of this sequence is a girl between 5 and 17 years old with multiple sclerosis. Sequencing was performed on blood. This chain connects TRBV15 to TRBJ2-7; TRBD1 matches 7 bases. In DNA form, the CDR3 reads TGTGCCACCAGCGGGGGCCGTGGGACAGATTTTTTCTACGAGCAGTACTTC. Residues: CATSGGRGTDFFYEQYF.